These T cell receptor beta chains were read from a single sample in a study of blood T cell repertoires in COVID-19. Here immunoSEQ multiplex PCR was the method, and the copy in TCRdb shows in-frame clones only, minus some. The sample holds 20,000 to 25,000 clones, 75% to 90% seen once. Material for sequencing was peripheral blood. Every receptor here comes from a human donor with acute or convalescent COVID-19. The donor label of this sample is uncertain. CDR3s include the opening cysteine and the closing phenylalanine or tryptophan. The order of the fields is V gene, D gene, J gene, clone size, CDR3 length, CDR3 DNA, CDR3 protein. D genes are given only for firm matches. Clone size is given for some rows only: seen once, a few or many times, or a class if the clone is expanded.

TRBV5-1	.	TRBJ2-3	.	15	TGCGCCAGCAGCTTGGCAGGGGTTGGCACAGATACGCAGTATTTT	CASSLAGVGTDTQYF
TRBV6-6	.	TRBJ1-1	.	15	TGTGCCAGCATTATGTTAGGGGCTCCGAACACTGAAGCTTTCTTT	CASIMLGAPNTEAFF
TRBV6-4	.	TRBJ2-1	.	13	TGTGCCAGCAGTGACAGGGAGGGGGGTGAGCAGTTCTTC	CASSDREGGEQFF
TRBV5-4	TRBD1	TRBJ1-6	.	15	TGTGCCAGCAGCTTCAATACAGGGGGCAATTCACCCCTCCACTTT	CASSFNTGGNSPLHF
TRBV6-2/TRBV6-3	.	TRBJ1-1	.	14	TGTGCCAGCAGTTACTCATCTAGGGCTGGGGAGGCTTTCTTT	CASSYSSRAGEAFF
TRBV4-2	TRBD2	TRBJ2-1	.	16	TGTGCCAGCAGCCAAGTAGTCAGCGGGGCTAACAATGAGCAGTTCTTC	CASSQVVSGANNEQFF
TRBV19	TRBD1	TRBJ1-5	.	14	TGTGCCAGTAGTTCAGGGGGCCAAGGTCAGCCCCAGCATTTT	CASSSGGQGQPQHF
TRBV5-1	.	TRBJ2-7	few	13	TGCGCCAGCAGCTTGGGGCAGTCCTACGAGCAGTACTTC	CASSLGQSYEQYF
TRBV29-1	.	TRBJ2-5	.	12	TGCAGCGGACGGACATCAAAAGAGACCCAGTACTTC	CSGRTSKETQYF
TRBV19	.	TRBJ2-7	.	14	TGTGCCAGTAGTACCCGGGACAAGTCCTACGAGCAGTACTTC	CASSTRDKSYEQYF
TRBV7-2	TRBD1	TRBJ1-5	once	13	TGTGCCAGCAGCACAGGGGGGACACAGCCCCAGCATTTT	CASSTGGTQPQHF
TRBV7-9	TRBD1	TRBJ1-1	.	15	TGTGCCAGCAGCGTACGACAGGGTGAGGACACTGAAGCTTTCTTT	CASSVRQGEDTEAFF
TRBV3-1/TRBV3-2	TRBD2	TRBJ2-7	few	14	TGTGCCAGCAGCCCTGCAGGGAGGGATATCGGGCAGTACTTC	CASSPAGRDIGQYF
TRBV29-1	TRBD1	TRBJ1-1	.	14	TGCAGCGTCTCCCCGACAGGGACGAACACTGAAGCTTTCTTT	CSVSPTGTNTEAFF
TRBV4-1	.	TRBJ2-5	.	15	TGCGCCAGCAGCCAAGACCACTTACTCCAAGAGACCCAGTACTTC	CASSQDHLLQETQYF
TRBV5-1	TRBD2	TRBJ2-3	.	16	TGCGCCAGCAGCCCTGGCGGGGGGGCTAGCACAGATACGCAGTATTTT	CASSPGGGASTDTQYF
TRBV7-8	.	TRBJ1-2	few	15	TGTGCCAGCAGCCAGGACAGAATGATTAACTATGGCTACACCTTC	CASSQDRMINYGYTF
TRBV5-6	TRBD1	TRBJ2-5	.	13	TGTGCCAGCAGCTGGGACAGTCAAGAGACCCAGTACTTC	CASSWDSQETQYF
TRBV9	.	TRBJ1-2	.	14	TGTGCCAGCAGCGTAGGGGCAGGGGTTTATGGCTACACCTTC	CASSVGAGVYGYTF
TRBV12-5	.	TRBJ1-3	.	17	TGTGCTAGTGGTTTGGTAGTCTCAACGAGCTCTGGAAACACCATATATTTT	CASGLVVSTSSGNTIYF
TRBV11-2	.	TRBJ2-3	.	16	TGTGCCAGCAGCTTAGCTTCAGGGTGGATAGCAGATACGCAGTATTTT	CASSLASGWIADTQYF
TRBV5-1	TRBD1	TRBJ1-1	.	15	TGCGCCAGCAGCTGGAGGGACAGGGGGGACACTGAAGCTTTCTTT	CASSWRDRGDTEAFF
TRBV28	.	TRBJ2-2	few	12	TGTGCCAGCAGTTTCCAGACCGGGGAGCTGTTTTTT	CASSFQTGELFF
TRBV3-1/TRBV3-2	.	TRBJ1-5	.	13	TGTGCCAGCAGCCAAGATCCGGATCAGCCCCAGCATTTT	CASSQDPDQPQHF
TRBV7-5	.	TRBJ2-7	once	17	TGTGCCAGAAGCTTAGAGCCCAGGAGACAGGTGGCCTACGAGCAGTACTTC	CARSLEPRRQVAYEQYF
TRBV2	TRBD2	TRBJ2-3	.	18	TGTGCCAGCAGTGAACCATATGAGGGGACTAGCGGCACAGATACGCAGTATTTT	CASSEPYEGTSGTDTQYF
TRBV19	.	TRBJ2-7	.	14	TGTGCCAGTAGTATAGGCGCCCTATCCGGCGAGCAGTACTTC	CASSIGALSGEQYF
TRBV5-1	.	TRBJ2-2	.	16	TGCGCCAGCAGCCCCCAGGGGGGTACGAACACCGGGGAGCTGTTTTTT	CASSPQGGTNTGELFF
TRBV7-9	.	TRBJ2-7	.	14	TGTGCCAGCAGCTTCGGGACTCATTCCTACGAGCAGTACTTC	CASSFGTHSYEQYF
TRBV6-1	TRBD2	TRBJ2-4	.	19	TGTGCCAGCAGTGAAGCGTACTCCGGGACTAGCCCGATCAAAAACATTCAGTACTTC	CASSEAYSGTSPIKNIQYF
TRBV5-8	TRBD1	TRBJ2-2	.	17	TGTGCCAGCAGTCCTCCCCACAGGGGAACGAACACCGGGGAGCTGTTTTTT	CASSPPHRGTNTGELFF
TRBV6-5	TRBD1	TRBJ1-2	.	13	TGTGCCAGCAAAGTAGGGACAGGGCTTGGCTACACCTTC	CASKVGTGLGYTF
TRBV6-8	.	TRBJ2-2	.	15	TGTGCCAGCAGCTACGGGGGACTCTACACCGGGGAGCTGTTTTTT	CASSYGGLYTGELFF
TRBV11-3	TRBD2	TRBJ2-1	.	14	TGTGCCAGCAGTCAGGTGGCGGGAGATAATGAGCAGTTCTTC	CASSQVAGDNEQFF
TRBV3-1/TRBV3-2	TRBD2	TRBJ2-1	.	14	TGTGCCAGCAGCCGAGCGGGAGGGGGCAATGAGCAGTTCTTC	CASSRAGGGNEQFF
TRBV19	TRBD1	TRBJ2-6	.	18	TGTGCCAGGGATAGGACAGGGTCCCCGGGTGGTGGGGCCAACGTCCTGACTTTC	CARDRTGSPGGGANVLTF
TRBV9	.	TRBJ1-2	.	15	TGTGCCAGCAGCGTAGTTGGCGGAACTAACTATGGCTACACCTTC	CASSVVGGTNYGYTF
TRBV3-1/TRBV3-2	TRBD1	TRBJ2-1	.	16	TGTGCCAGCAGCCCCTACAGGGGGAGAACCTACAATGAGCAGTTCTTC	CASSPYRGRTYNEQFF
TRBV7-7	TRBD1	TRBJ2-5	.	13	TGTGCCAGCAGCCTTACAGGGGGCGAGACCCAGTACTTC	CASSLTGGETQYF
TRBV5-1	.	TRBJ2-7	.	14	TGCGCCAGCAGGTTAGCGCAGACTCCCTACGAGCAGTACTTC	CASRLAQTPYEQYF
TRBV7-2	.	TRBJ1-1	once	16	TGTGCCAGCAGCCCTAATTTGGGGGCGTTGAACACTGAAGCTTTCTTT	CASSPNLGALNTEAFF
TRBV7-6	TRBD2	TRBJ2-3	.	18	TGTGCCAGCAGCTTAGGCCTAACTAGCGGGAGGGCCCGGGATACGCAGTATTTT	CASSLGLTSGRARDTQYF
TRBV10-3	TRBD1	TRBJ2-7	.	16	TGTGCCACTAAGCCGCCCGCCGGGACAGGGGATAGTGTGCAGTACTTC	CATKPPAGTGDSVQYF
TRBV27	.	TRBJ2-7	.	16	TGTGCCAGCAGTTACCGGCACCTCGGGGGTTCGCGCGAGCAGTACTTC	CASSYRHLGGSREQYF